The rows below give T cell receptor beta chains drawn from one sample of a study of shared clonotypes between healthy human individuals. The method was immunoSEQ multiplex PCR; TCRdb's version includes in-frame clones alone and lacks a portion of them. The sample records hundreds of thousands of clones, around 96% being singletons. Sequenced input: naive CD8+ T cells sorted from blood. Receptors were obtained from a man between 25 and 39 years old in good health. The CDR3 runs from the conserved cysteine through the conserved F or W. Fields, in order: clone size, J gene, CDR3 length, D gene, V gene, CDR3 DNA, CDR3 protein. The D gene is left open where the match is weak. For some rows the clone size is stated as once, few or many, or as a class when expanded; others skip it.

NA | TRBJ2-1 | 16 | NA | TRBV27 | TGTGCCAGCAGTTTATCGCTGGGCGATACTTACAATGAGCAGTTCTTC | CASSLSLGDTYNEQFF
NA | TRBJ2-5 | 14 | NA | TRBV7-9 | TGTGCCAGCAGCCCTCGGCGGGACAGAGAGACCCAGTACTTC | CASSPRRDRETQYF
NA | TRBJ2-1 | 14 | TRBD1 | TRBV5-4 | TGTGCCAGCAGCTTGAGGGGGCCGAGGAATGAGCAGTTCTTC | CASSLRGPRNEQFF
NA | TRBJ2-1 | 13 | NA | TRBV4-3 | TGCGCCAGCAGCCAAGATCCCGACAATGAGCAGTTCTTC | CASSQDPDNEQFF
NA | TRBJ2-7 | 13 | NA | TRBV7-9 | TGTGCCAGCAGTTCCCGGGACAACTACGAGCAGTACTTC | CASSSRDNYEQYF
once | TRBJ2-1 | 13 | NA | TRBV15 | TGTGCCAGCAGTGAGTATTCCTACAATGAGCAGTTCTTC | CASSEYSYNEQFF
NA | TRBJ2-7 | 15 | NA | TRBV6-5 | TGTGCCAGCAGTTACGTGACAGGAACTTTCTACGAGCAGTACTTC | CASSYVTGTFYEQYF
NA | TRBJ2-7 | 13 | NA | TRBV6-5 | TGTGCCAGCAGTTACGGAGGATCCTACGAGCAGTACTTC | CASSYGGSYEQYF
NA | TRBJ2-1 | 16 | TRBD2 | TRBV28 | TGTGCCAGCAGTTGGGGACTAGCGGGAGAGGAGGATGAGCAGTTCTTC | CASSWGLAGEEDEQFF
NA | TRBJ2-5 | 14 | NA | TRBV25-1 | TGTGCCAGCAGTGAAACCGGGTATGGAGAGACCCAGTACTTC | CASSETGYGETQYF
NA | TRBJ2-7 | 16 | TRBD1 | TRBV6-6 | TGTGCCAGCAGTTCGCTGCCGGGACAGGTTATCTACGAGCAGTACTTC | CASSSLPGQVIYEQYF
once | TRBJ2-7 | 18 | TRBD2 | TRBV7-2 | TGTGCCAGCAGCTCCTACAATCCCCGACTAGCGGGAGGCTACGAGCAGTACTTC | CASSSYNPRLAGGYEQYF
NA | TRBJ2-3 | 15 | NA | TRBV5-4 | TGTGCCAGCAGCTTGGCGGGAGAATTGACAGATACGCAGTATTTT | CASSLAGELTDTQYF
NA | TRBJ2-7 | 15 | NA | TRBV6-5 | TGTGCCAGCACGTCCGCGGCCCAAGAGGACTACGAGCAGTACTTC | CASTSAAQEDYEQYF
NA | TRBJ2-7 | 15 | NA | TRBV11-2 | TGTGCCAGCAGCTTTACTCCAGGGATTAGGTACGAGCAGTACTTC | CASSFTPGIRYEQYF
NA | TRBJ2-1 | 15 | TRBD2 | TRBV11-3 | TGTGCCAGCAGCTCCCGGACTAGCGTATACAATGAGCAGTTCTTC | CASSSRTSVYNEQFF
NA | TRBJ2-7 | 13 | TRBD2 | TRBV19 | TGTGCCAGTAGTTTACTAGCGGGTTACGAGCAGTACTTC | CASSLLAGYEQYF
NA | TRBJ2-1 | 17 | NA | TRBV4-3 | TGCGCCAGCAGCCTAGAGAGGACGAGGGGCTATGGGGATGAGCAGTTCTTC | CASSLERTRGYGDEQFF
NA | TRBJ2-1 | 16 | TRBD1 | TRBV5-6 | TGTGCCAGCAGCCCCGTGCCGGGACAGGGCGTTTATGAGCAGTTCTTC | CASSPVPGQGVYEQFF
NA | TRBJ2-1 | 18 | TRBD1 | TRBV19 | TGTGCCAGTAGTATAGTTTGGGGGGACAGGGTGACCTACAATGAGCAGTTCTTC | CASSIVWGDRVTYNEQFF
NA | TRBJ1-3 | 16 | TRBD1 | TRBV15 | TGTGCCACCAGCAGAGTTGGGACAGGTTCTGGAAACACCATATATTTT | CATSRVGTGSGNTIYF
once | TRBJ2-7 | 16 | NA | TRBV27 | TGTGCCAGCAGTTTATCGGGCGCAGCTCGTACCTACGAGCAGTACTTC | CASSLSGAARTYEQYF
NA | TRBJ1-2 | 13 | NA | TRBV14 | TGTGCCAGCAGCCAAGGGAGGTTCTATGGCTACACCTTC | CASSQGRFYGYTF
NA | TRBJ2-7 | 15 | TRBD2 | TRBV27 | TGTGCCAGCAATAAAGTAGCGGGAGAAACCTACGAGCAGTACTTC | CASNKVAGETYEQYF
NA | TRBJ2-7 | 14 | NA | TRBV2 | TGTGCCAGCAGTAAGGGACCGGGGACCTACGAGCAGTACTTC | CASSKGPGTYEQYF
NA | TRBJ2-6 | 18 | TRBD1 | TRBV29-1 | TGCAGCGTTATAGGGGGCTCGGAGATTACCTCTGGGGCCAACGTCCTGACTTTC | CSVIGGSEITSGANVLTF
NA | TRBJ2-1 | 15 | NA | TRBV7-9 | TGTGCCAGCAGTTTAGGTGAACGATCCTACAATGAGCAGTTCTTC | CASSLGERSYNEQFF
NA | TRBJ2-3 | 15 | NA | TRBV7-9 | TGTGCCAGCAGCTTCAACTGGGGGGCCCGGAATACGCAGTATTTT | CASSFNWGARNTQYF
NA | TRBJ1-2 | 15 | NA | TRBV29-1 | TGCAGCGTTGAGGGTATAGGCGGCTCCTCCTATGGCTACACCTTC | CSVEGIGGSSYGYTF
once | TRBJ2-1 | 14 | NA | TRBV13 | TGTGCCAGCAGCCCTCGGGACGGTTACAATGAGCAGTTCTTC | CASSPRDGYNEQFF
NA | TRBJ2-5 | 14 | TRBD1 | TRBV5-4 | TGTGCCAGCAGCTGGGACAGAGGAAAAGAGACCCAGTACTTC | CASSWDRGKETQYF
NA | TRBJ2-2 | 15 | NA | TRBV28 | TGTGCCAGCAGTTTATCGATTGGGGACACCGGGGAGCTGTTTTTT | CASSLSIGDTGELFF
NA | TRBJ2-7 | 15 | NA | TRBV4-2 | TGTGCCAGCAGCCAAGATACCGGGGCCCTAGACGAGCAGTACTTC | CASSQDTGALDEQYF
NA | TRBJ2-7 | 15 | TRBD2 | TRBV4-1 | TGCGCCAGCAGCCAAGCGGGACTAGCGGGAGTGGAGCAGTACTTC | CASSQAGLAGVEQYF
NA | TRBJ2-1 | 14 | NA | TRBV5-4 | TGTGCCAGCAGCGCCCCGGACACAATCAATGAGCAGTTCTTC | CASSAPDTINEQFF
once | TRBJ2-7 | 14 | TRBD1 | TRBV10-3 | TGTGCCATCTTTGACGGGACAGGCCCCTACGAGCAGTACTTC | CAIFDGTGPYEQYF
NA | TRBJ2-7 | 13 | TRBD1 | TRBV27 | TGTGCCAGCAGAACAGGGGTCCACGACGAGCAGTACTTC | CASRTGVHDEQYF
NA | TRBJ2-1 | 18 | TRBD2 | TRBV14 | TGTGCCAGCAGCCAGGGACAGGGACTAGCGGGAGGCTACAATGAGCAGTTCTTC | CASSQGQGLAGGYNEQFF
NA | TRBJ2-7 | 14 | TRBD2 | TRBV27 | TGTGCCAGCAGTTCTGGGACTAGCGGTTACGAGCAGTACTTC | CASSSGTSGYEQYF
NA | TRBJ2-7 | 13 | TRBD1 | TRBV10-1 | TGCGCCAGCAGCGGGACAGGGCCCGACGAGCAGTACTTC | CASSGTGPDEQYF
NA | TRBJ2-5 | 17 | TRBD2 | TRBV9 | TGTGCCAGCAGCCCCCGCGCTAGCGGGATCGACCAAGAGACCCAGTACTTC | CASSPRASGIDQETQYF
NA | TRBJ2-1 | 14 | NA | TRBV28 | TGTGCCAGCAGCGGAGGAAGGTTGTACAATGAGCAGTTCTTC | CASSGGRLYNEQFF
NA | TRBJ2-3 | 16 | NA | TRBV11-2 | TGTGCCAGCAGCTCTCAAGTTGGGCATACCTCCTATACGCAGTATTTT | CASSSQVGHTSYTQYF